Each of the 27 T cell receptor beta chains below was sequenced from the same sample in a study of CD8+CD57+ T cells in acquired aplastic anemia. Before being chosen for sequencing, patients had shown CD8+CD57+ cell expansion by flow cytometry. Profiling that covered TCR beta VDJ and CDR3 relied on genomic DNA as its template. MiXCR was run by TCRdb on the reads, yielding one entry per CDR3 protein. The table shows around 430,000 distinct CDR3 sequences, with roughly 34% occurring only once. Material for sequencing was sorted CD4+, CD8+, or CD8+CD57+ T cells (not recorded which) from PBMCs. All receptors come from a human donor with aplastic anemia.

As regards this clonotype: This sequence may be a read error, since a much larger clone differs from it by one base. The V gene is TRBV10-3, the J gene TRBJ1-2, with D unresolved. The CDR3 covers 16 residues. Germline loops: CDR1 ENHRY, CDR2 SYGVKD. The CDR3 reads CASSDGVWVQYYGYTF. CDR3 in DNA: TGTGCCAGCAGTGATGGTGTCTGGGTCCAATACTATGGCTACACCTTC.

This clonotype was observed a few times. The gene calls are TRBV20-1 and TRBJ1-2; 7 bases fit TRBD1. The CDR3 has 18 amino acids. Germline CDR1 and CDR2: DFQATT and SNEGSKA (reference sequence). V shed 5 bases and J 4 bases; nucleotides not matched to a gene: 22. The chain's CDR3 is CSAHASDRQGRFLYGYTF. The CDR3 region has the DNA TGCAGTGCTCACGCCTCAGATCGACAGGGCAGATTTCTCTATGGCTACACCTTC.

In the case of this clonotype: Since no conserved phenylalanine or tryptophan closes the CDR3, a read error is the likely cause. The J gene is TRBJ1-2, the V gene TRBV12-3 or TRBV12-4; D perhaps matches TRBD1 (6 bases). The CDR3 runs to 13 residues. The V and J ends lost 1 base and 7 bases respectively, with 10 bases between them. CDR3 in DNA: TGTGCCAGCAGTTTAGTCAGGGGCGCTGGCTACACCCTC. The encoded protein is CASSLVRGAGYTL.

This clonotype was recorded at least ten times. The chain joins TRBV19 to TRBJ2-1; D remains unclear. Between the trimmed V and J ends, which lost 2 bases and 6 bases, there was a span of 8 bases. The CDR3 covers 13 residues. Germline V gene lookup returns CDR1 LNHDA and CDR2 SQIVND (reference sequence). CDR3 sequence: CASSIRHSNEQFF. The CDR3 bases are TGTGCCAGTAGTATACGGCATAGCAATGAGCAGTTCTTC.

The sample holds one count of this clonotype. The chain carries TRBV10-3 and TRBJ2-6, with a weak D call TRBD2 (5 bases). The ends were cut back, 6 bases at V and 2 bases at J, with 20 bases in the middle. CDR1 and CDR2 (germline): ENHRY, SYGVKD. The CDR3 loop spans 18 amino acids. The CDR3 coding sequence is TGTGCCATCAGGGGCGGAGGTCCAACGGCCCCTGGGGCCAACGTCCTGACTTTC. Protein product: CAIRGGGPTAPGANVLTF.

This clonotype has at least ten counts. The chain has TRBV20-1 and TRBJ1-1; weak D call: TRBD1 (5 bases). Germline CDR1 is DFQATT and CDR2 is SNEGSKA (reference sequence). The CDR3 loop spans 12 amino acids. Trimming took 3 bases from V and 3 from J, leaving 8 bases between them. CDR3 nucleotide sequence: TGCAGTGCTAGTCAGGGCGACACTGAAGCTTTCTTT. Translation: CSASQGDTEAFF.

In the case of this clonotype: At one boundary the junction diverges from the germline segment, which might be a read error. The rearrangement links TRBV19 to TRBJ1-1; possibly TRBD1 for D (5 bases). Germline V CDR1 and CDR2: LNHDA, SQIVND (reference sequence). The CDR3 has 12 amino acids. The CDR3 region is CASSPWGRETFF. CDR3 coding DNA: TGTGCCAGTAGCCCTTGGGGACGTGAAACTTTCTTT.

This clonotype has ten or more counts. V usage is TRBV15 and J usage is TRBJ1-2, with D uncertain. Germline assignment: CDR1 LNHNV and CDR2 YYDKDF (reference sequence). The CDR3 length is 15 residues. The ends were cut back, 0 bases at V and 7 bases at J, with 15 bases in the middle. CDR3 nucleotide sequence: TGTGCCACCAGCAGAGATCTCGTGGCACGGGTTGGCTACACCTTC. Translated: CATSRDLVARVGYTF. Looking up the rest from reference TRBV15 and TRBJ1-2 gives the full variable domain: DAMVIQNPRYQVTQFGKPVTLSCSQTLNHNVMYWYQQKSSQAPKLLFHYYDKDFNNEADTPDNFQSRRPNTSFCFLDIRSPGLGDTAMYLCATSRDLVARVGYTFGSGTRLTVV.

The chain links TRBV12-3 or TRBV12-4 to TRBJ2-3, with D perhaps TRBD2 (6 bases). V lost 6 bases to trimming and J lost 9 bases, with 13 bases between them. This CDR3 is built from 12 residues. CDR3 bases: TGTGCCAGCAGCGCGACTAGTCCAACGCAGTATTTT. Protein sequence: CASSATSPTQYF.

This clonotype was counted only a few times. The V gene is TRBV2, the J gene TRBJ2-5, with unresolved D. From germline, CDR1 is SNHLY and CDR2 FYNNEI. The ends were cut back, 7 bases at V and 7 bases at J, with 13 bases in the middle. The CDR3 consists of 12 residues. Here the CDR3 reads CASKGGSRTQYF. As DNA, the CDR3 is TGTGCCAGCAAGGGCGGCAGTAGGACCCAGTACTTC.

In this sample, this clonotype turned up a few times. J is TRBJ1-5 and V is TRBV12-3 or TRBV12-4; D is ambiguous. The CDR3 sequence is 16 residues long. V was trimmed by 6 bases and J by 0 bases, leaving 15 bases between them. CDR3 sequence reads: CASRPPGWNSNQPQHF. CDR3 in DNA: TGTGCCAGCAGGCCGCCCGGGTGGAATAGCAATCAGCCCCAGCATTTT.

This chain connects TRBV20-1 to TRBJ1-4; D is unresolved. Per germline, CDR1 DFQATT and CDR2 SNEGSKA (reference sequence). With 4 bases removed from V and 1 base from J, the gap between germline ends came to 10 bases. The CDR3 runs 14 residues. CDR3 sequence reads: CSAKKWGTNEKLFF. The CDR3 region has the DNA TGCAGTGCTAAAAAGTGGGGAACTAATGAAAAACTGTTTTTT.

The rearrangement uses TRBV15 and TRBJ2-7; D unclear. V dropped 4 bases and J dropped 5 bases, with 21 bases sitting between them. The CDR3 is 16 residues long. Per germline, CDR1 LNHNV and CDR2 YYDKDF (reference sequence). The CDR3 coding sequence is TGTGCCACCAGCAAAGACACCCCGCGGTGGGTCCACGAGCAGTACTTC. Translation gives CATSKDTPRWVHEQYF.

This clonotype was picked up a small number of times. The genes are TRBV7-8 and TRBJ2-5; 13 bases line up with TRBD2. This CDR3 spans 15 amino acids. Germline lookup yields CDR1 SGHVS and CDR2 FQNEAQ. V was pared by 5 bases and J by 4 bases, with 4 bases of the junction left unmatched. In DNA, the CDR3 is TGTGCCAGCAGCCCGACTAGCGGGAGGATAGAGACCCAGTACTTC. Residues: CASSPTSGRIETQYF.

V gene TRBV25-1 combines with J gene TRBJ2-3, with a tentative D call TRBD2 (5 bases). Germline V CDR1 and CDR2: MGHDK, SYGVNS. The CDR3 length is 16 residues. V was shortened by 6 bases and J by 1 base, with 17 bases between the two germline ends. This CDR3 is CASSASGSAGTDTQYF. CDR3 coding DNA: TGTGCCAGCAGCGCATCGGGGAGCGCCGGCACAGATACGCAGTATTTT.

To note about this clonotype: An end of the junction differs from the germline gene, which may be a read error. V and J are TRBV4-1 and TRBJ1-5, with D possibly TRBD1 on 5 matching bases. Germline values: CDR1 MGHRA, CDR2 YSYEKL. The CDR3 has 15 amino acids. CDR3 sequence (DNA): TGTGCCAGCAGCCAAGTCGTGGCAGGGAATCAGCCCCAGCATTTT. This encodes CASSQVVAGNQPQHF.

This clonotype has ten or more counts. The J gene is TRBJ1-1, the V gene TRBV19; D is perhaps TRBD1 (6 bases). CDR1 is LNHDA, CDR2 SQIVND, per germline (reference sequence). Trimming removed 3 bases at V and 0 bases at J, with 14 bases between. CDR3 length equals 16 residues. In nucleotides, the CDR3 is TGTGCCAGTAGTATCAGAGGGGGTTCGGTGAACACTGAAGCTTTCTTT. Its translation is CASSIRGGSVNTEAFF.

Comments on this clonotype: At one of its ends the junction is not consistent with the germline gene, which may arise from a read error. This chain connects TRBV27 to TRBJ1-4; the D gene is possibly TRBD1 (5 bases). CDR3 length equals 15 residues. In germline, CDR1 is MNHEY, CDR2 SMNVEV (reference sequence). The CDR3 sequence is CARSKLQGGIEKLFF. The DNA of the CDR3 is TGTGCCCGCAGCAAACTCCAGGGTGGAATTGAAAAACTGTTTTTT.

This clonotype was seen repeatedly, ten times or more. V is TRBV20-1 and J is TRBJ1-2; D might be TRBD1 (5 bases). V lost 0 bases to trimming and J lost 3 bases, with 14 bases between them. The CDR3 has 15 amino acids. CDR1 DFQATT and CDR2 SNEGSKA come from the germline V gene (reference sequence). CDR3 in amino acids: CSARDSGRVDYGYTF. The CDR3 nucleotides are TGCAGTGCTAGAGATTCCGGCAGGGTGGACTATGGCTACACCTTC.

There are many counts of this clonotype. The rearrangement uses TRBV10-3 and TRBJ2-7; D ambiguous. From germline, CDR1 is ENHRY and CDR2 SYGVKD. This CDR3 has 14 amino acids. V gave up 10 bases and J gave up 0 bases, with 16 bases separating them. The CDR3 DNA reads TGTGCCAGCAGCCCGCTGAGTAGCTCCTACGAGCAGTACTTC. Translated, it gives CASSPLSSSYEQYF.

CDR3 in amino acids: CSARAGQSNQPQHF. CDR3 sequence (DNA): TGCAGTGCTCGCGCAGGACAGAGCAATCAGCCCCAGCATTTT. The chain employs TRBV20-1 and TRBJ1-5; tentative D call: TRBD1 (6 bases). Germline V gene sequence: CDR1 DFQATT, CDR2 SNEGSKA (reference sequence). Deletions cut 5 bases from V and 1 base from J, with 12 bases between. This CDR3 spans 14 amino acids.

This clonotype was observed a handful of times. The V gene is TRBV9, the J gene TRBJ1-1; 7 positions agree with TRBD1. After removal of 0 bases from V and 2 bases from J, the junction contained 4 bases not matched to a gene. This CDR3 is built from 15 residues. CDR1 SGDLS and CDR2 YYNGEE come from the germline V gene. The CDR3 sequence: CASSVADRANTEAFF. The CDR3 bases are TGTGCCAGCAGCGTAGCAGACAGGGCAAACACTGAAGCTTTCTTT.

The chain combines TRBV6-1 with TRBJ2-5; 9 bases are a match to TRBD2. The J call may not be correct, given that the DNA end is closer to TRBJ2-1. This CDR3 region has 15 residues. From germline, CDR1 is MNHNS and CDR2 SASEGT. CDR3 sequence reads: CASSEGLAGWNEQFF. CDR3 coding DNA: TGTGCCAGCAGTGAAGGGCTAGCGGGATGGAATGAGCAGTTCTTC.

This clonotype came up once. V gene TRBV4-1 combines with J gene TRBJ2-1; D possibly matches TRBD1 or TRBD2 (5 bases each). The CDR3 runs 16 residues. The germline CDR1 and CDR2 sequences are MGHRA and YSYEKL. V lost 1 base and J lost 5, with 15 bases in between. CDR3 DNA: TGCGCCAGCAGCCAAGTGATACTAGGGGAAAACAATGAGCAGTTCTTC. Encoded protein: CASSQVILGENNEQFF.

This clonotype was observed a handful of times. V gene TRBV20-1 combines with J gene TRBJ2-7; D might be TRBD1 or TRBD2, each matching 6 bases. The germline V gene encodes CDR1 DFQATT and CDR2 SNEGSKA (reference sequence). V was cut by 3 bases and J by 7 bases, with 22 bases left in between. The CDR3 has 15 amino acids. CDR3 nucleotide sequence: TGCAGTGCTAGGGGGGGCGGGGACCCCGGGGGAGAGCAGTACTTC. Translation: CSARGGGDPGGEQYF.

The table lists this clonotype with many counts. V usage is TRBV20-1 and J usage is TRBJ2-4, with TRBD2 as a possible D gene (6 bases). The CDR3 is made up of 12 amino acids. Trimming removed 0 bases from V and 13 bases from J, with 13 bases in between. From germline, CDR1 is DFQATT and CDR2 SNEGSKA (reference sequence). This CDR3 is CSARDRGLPQYF. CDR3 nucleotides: TGCAGTGCTAGAGATCGTGGACTACCGCAGTACTTC.

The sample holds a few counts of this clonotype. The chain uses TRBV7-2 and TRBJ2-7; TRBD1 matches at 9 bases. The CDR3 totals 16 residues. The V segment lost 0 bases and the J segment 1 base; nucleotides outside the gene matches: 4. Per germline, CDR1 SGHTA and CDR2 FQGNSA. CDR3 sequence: CASSLATGTGSYEQYF. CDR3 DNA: TGTGCCAGCAGCTTAGCCACCGGGACAGGGTCCTACGAGCAGTACTTC.